This T cell receptor beta chain was identified during a study of shared clonotypes between healthy human individuals. Only in-frame clones appear in the TCRdb table, and some are missing; sequencing was by immunoSEQ multiplex PCR. This sample has around 690,000 clones; roughly 91% occur once, and the top ten carry about 33%. Input material: memory CD8+ T cells from PBMCs. Subset in this sample: CD45RO+ cells pooled with CCR7-negative TemRA cells. This TCR was recovered from a man younger than 30 in good health. Some clones in this sample may be carry-over from other donors' samples.

CDR3 sequence reads: CATSRVAGVSDEQFF. The CDR3 nucleotides read TGTGCCACCAGCAGAGTAGCGGGAGTGTCCGATGAGCAGTTCTTC. V is TRBV15 and J is TRBJ2-1; 9 positions agree with TRBD2. This CDR3 spans 15 amino acids. V shed 1 base and J 8 bases; nucleotides not matched to a gene: 6. CDR1 LNHNV and CDR2 YYDKDF come from the germline V gene (reference sequence).